This TCR beta chain was recovered during a study of blood T cell repertoires in COVID-19. Profiling relied on immunoSEQ multiplex PCR, and the TCRdb table lists in-frame clones only, not all of them. This table holds fewer than 85,000 clones, 70% to 80% found once. The CDR3 covers 15 residues. Trimming removed 4 bases from V and 2 bases from J; junction bases left unmatched: 4. Per germline, CDR1 SGHDT and CDR2 YYEEEE. This clonotype was obtained from a woman in her 70s with acute or convalescent COVID-19. The sequencing input was peripheral blood. The J gene is TRBJ2-2, the V gene TRBV5-6; 8 nucleotides line up with TRBD1. The CDR3: CASSIGQGNTGELFF. The DNA of the CDR3 is TGTGCCAGCAGCATCGGACAGGGCAACACCGGGGAGCTGTTTTTT.